This T cell receptor (beta chain) originates from a study of cytomegalovirus exposure and HLA in healthy donors. This clone was seen ten or more times. What it binds is unknown. Study findings and constraints: Subsequent analysis of the approximately 120 validation repertoires found a tendency for first-cohort TCR clusters to co-occur.

Generated by immunoSEQ multiplex PCR, the TCRdb table keeps only in-frame clones and is missing some. The profile shows about 150,000 clones, 86% of them singletons. This TCR came from a man aged 18 to 35 in good health and CMV-seropositive. Sequencing was carried out using PBMCs.

For the CDR3, the DNA is TGTGCCAGCAGCTTGAATAGCGGGATCGGGCCGCAGTATTTT. Translating it yields CASSLNSGIGPQYF. The chain recombines TRBV5-4 with TRBJ2-3, with 8 bases fitting TRBD2. Germline loops: CDR1 SGHNT, CDR2 YYREEE (reference sequence). There are 14 residues in the CDR3. V lost 1 base to trimming and J lost 10 bases; unmatched junction nucleotides: 8. The entire variable domain, with the rest obtained from reference TRBV5-4 and TRBJ2-3, is as follows: ETGVTQSPTHLIKTRGQQVTLRCSSQSGHNTVSWYQQALGQGPQFIFQYYREEENGRGNFPPRFSGLQFPNYSSELNVNALELDDSALYLCASSLNSGIGPQYFGPGTRLTVL.